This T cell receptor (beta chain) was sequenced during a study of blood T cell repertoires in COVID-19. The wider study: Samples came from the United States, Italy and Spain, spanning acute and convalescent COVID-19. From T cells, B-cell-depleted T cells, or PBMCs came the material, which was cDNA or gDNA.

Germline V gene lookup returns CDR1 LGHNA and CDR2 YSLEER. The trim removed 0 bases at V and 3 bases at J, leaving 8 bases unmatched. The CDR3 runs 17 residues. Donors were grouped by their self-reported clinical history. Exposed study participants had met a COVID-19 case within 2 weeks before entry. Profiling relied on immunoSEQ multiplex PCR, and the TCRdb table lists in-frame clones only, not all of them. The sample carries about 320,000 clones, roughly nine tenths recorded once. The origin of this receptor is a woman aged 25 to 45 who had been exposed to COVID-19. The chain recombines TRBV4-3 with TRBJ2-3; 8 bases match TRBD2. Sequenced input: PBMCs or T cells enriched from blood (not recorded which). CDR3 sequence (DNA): TGCGCCAGCAGCCAAGATTTCCGGCGGGGGGCAACAGATACGCAGTATTTT. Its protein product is CASSQDFRRGATDTQYF.